The source of this T cell receptor beta chain is a study of blood T cell repertoires in COVID-19. The wider study: Samples representing acute and convalescent COVID-19 were sourced from the United States, Italy and Spain. Nucleic acid was either cDNA or gDNA, and it came from T cells, B-cell-depleted T cells, or PBMCs.

Original handling: Estimation of nucleated cell counts relied on the amplification of reference gene primers. The protocol was immunoSEQ multiplex PCR, while the TCRdb copy is restricted to in-frame clones and leaves out a portion. From that table come the V and J calls and clone size; the DNA was used to work out D and trimming. The profile covers tens of thousands of clones, with roughly 83% appearing a single time and roughly 2.5% taken by the ten largest. Sample: peripheral blood. The origin of this receptor is an elderly man with active or convalescent COVID-19.

Here the CDR3 reads CASSVGSIYEQYF. The CDR3 nucleotides read TGTGCCAGTAGTGTCGGTTCAATCTACGAGCAGTACTTC. The gene calls are TRBV19 and TRBJ2-7; D is uncertain. V was cut by 5 bases and J by 3 bases, with 11 bases left in between. From germline, CDR1 is LNHDA and CDR2 SQIVND (reference sequence). The CDR3 sequence is 13 residues long.